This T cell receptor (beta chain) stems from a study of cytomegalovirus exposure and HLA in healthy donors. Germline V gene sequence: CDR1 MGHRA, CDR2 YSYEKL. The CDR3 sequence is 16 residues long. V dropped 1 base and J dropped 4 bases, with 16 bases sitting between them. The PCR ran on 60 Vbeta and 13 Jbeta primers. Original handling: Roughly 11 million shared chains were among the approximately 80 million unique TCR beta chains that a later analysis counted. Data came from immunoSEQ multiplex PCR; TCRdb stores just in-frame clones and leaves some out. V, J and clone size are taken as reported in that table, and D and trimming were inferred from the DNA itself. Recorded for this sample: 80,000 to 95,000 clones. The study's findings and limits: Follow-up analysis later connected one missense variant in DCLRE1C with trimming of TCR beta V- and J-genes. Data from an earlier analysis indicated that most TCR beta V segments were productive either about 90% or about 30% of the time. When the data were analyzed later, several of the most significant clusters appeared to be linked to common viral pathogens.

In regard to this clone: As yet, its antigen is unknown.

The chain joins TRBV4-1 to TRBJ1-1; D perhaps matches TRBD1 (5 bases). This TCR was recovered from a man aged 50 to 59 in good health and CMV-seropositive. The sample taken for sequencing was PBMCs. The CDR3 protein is CASSQGFGRGVTEAFF. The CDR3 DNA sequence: TGCGCCAGCAGCCAAGGTTTCGGGCGGGGGGTCACTGAAGCTTTCTTT.